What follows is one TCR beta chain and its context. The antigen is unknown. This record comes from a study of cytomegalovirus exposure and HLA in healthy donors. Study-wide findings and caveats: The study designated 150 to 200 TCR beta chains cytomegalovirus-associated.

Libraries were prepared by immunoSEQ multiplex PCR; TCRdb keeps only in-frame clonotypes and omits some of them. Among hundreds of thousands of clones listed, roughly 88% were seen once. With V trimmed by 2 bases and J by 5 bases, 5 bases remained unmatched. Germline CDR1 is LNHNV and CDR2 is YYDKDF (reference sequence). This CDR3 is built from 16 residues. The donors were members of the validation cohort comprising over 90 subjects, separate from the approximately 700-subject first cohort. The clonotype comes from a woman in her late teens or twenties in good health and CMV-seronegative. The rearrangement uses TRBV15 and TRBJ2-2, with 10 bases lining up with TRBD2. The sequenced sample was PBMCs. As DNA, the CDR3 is TGTGCCACCAGCAGAAAACTAGCGGGAAGGACCGGGGAGCTGTTTTTT. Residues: CATSRKLAGRTGELFF.